These T cell receptor beta chains were read from a single sample in a study of tumor and adjacent non-tumor tissue in lung cancer. One entry per CDR3 protein, called by TCRdb with MiXCR from the multiplex PCR reads. The sample shows about 80,000 distinct CDR3 sequences, 75% to 90% of them seen only once. The specimen sequenced was lung tumor tissue. The receptors derive from a woman between 45 and 60 years old with non-small cell lung cancer. CDR3s include the opening cysteine and the closing phenylalanine or tryptophan. A D gene is named only where the DNA matches it firmly. The size entry is marked missing in some rows and otherwise reads once, few, many or a size class.

CDR3 protein	CDR3 DNA	V gene	clone size	D gene	J gene
CANSYSKGPFTYEQYF	TGTGCCAACAGTTACTCTAAGGGCCCCTTTACCTATGAGCAGTACTTC	TRBV6-5	NA	NA	TRBJ2-7
CASSLPWHPYNEQYF	TGTGCAAGCAGCCTCCCGTGGCACCCATACAACGAGCAGTACTTC	TRBV11-2	NA	NA	TRBJ2-7
CANSLMSGSRETQYF	TGTGCTAACAGTCTTATGAGCGGGAGCCGTGAGACCCAGTACTTC	TRBV6-2/TRBV6-3	NA	TRBD2	TRBJ2-5
CASSNVDPRADENEQFF	TGTGCCAGCAGCAACGTCGATCCAAGGGCTGACGAAAATGAGCAGTTCTTC	TRBV11-3	few	NA	TRBJ2-1
CSVGGGLSTEAFF	TGCAGCGTTGGTGGCGGGCTGAGTACTGAAGCTTTCTTT	TRBV29-1	NA	NA	TRBJ1-1
CSARVLSGERETQYF	TGCAGTGCGCGAGTTCTCTCAGGGGAGAGAGAGACCCAGTACTTC	TRBV20-1	NA	NA	TRBJ2-5
CASSLTGGLDYGYTF	TGTGCCAGCAGTTTAACGGGGGGGCTAGACTATGGCTACACCTTC	TRBV28	NA	NA	TRBJ1-2
CATSKASGTSYNEQFF	TGTGCTACCAGTAAGGCCAGCGGCACATCCTACAATGAGCAGTTCTTC	TRBV24-1	once	NA	TRBJ2-1
CSAGQGAFTVFF	TGCAGTGCTGGGCAGGGGGCGTTCACCGTGTTTTTT	TRBV20-1	NA	TRBD1	TRBJ1-4
CASSTTGGYYEQYF	TGCGCCAGCAGCACGACAGGTGGATACTACGAGCAGTACTTC	TRBV5-1	NA	NA	TRBJ2-7
CISSQGGRGGEGETQYF	TGCATCAGCAGCCAAGGTGGCAGGGGAGGGGAAGGAGAGACCCAGTACTTC	TRBV4-1	NA	NA	TRBJ2-5
CAISLGLAGVMQYF	TGTGCCATCAGCTTGGGACTAGCGGGAGTTATGCAGTATTTT	TRBV5-4	NA	TRBD2	TRBJ2-3
CTNSLDTSRSTDTQYF	TGTACCAACAGTTTAGATACTAGCAGATCCACAGATACGCAGTATTTT	TRBV12-3/TRBV12-4	NA	NA	TRBJ2-3
CASSQKIGAGGSNQPQHF	TGCGCCAGCAGTCAAAAGATAGGCGCAGGAGGGAGCAATCAGCCCCAGCATTTT	TRBV4-3	NA	NA	TRBJ1-5
CGSSLDRDSSGANVMTF	TGTGGCAGCAGCTTAGATCGGGACTCCTCTGGGGCCAACGTCATGACTTTC	TRBV11-2	NA	NA	TRBJ2-6
CAGSQDLAGLRFF	TGTGCCGGTAGCCAAGATTTAGCGGGATTAAGGTTCTTC	TRBV4-2	NA	TRBD2	TRBJ2-1
CSAHNSGPYEQYF	TGCAGTGCTCATAATAGCGGTCCCTACGAGCAGTACTTC	TRBV20-1	NA	NA	TRBJ2-7
CASSRLNSEAFF	TGTGCCAGCTCACGTTTGAACAGTGAAGCTTTCTTT	TRBV18	NA	NA	TRBJ1-1
CASSLAEAPYEQYF	TGTGCCAGCAGTCTGGCGGAGGCCCCCTACGAGCAGTACTTC	TRBV5-6	NA	NA	TRBJ2-7
CASSAPGDSNFDRNDFF	TGTGCCAGCAGTGCCCCCGGGGACAGTAACTTCGATAGGAATGATTTCTTT	TRBV28	NA	TRBD1	TRBJ1-1
CSATSGSRKEQFF	TGCAGCGCAACTAGCGGGAGTCGCAAAGAGCAGTTCTTC	TRBV20-1	NA	TRBD2	TRBJ2-1
CASNFIDYVYTF	TGTGCCAGCAACTTCATAGACTATGTCTACACCTTC	TRBV11-2	NA	NA	TRBJ1-2
CSTRDGSF	TGCAGTACTAGAGATGGTTCTTTC	TRBV20-1	NA	NA	TRBJ2-1
CASSVPRTGENTGELFF	TGTGCCAGCAGCGTACCCCGGACAGGAGAGAACACCGGGGAGCTGTTTTTT	TRBV9	NA	TRBD1	TRBJ2-2
CASSSRLAANNELFF	TGTGCCAGCAGTTCGCGACTTGCGGCCAACAATGAGCTGTTCTTC	TRBV6-2/TRBV6-3	NA	NA	TRBJ2-1
CASSHLESSYEQYF	TGTGCCAGCAGCCACTTAGAGAGCTCCTACGAGCAGTACTTC	TRBV11-1	NA	NA	TRBJ2-7
CSARKRTATCYNEQFF	TGCAGTGCTAGAAAAAGGACAGCGACGTGTTACAATGAGCAATTCTTC	TRBV20-1	NA	NA	TRBJ2-1
CVSSSLLGRETEAFF	TGTGTCAGCAGTTCCCTACTGGGGAGGGAAACTGAAGCTTTCTTT	TRBV12-3/TRBV12-4	NA	NA	TRBJ1-1
CASSRGSVDTGELFF	TGTGCCAGCTCCCGGGGTAGCGTTGACACCGGGGAGCTGTTTTTT	TRBV7-2	few	NA	TRBJ2-2
CARSLGGSYQPQHF	TGTGCCAGGAGCTTGGGCGGCTCGTATCAACCCCAGCATTTT	TRBV5-6	NA	NA	TRBJ1-5
CIVAGVETQYF	TGCATCGTTGCTGGGGTAGAGACCCAGTACTTC	TRBV29-1	NA	NA	TRBJ2-5